This TCR beta chain was documented in a study of human T cells and chemical hapten exposure. TCRdb recomputed calls from the RACE reads with MiXCR, one row per CDR3 protein. The sample holds 210,000 or so distinct CDR3 sequences, under 25% seen once. This clonotype appeared a few times. Time point reported: patch test 3, about 24 weeks after DPC sensitization. Treatment meaning: therapeutic diphenylcyclopropenone sensitization with weekly scalp DPC. Ahead of applying each patch test, blood was sampled. Specimen: whole blood, collected in connection with sensitization to the hapten diphenylcyclopropenone (DPC). The sequence came from a woman in her forties with alopecia areata. Some clones in this sample may be carry-over from other donors' samples.

CDR3 protein: CASSFQGTDTQYF. The CDR3 region has the DNA TGTGCCAGCAGCTTCCAGGGTACAGATACGCAGTATTTT. The V gene is TRBV7-2, the J gene TRBJ2-3; possibly TRBD1 for D (5 bases). V was shortened by 3 bases and J by 3 bases, with 7 bases between the two germline ends. Germline V CDR1 and CDR2: SGHTA, FQGNSA. The CDR3 spans 13 residues.